The 7 T cell receptor beta chains given below trace back to one sample, sequenced in a study of blood T cell repertoires in COVID-19. Produced via immunoSEQ multiplex PCR; TCRdb's table is partial and in-frame only. In the table there are some 200,000 clones, roughly 89% of which are singletons. What was sequenced was PBMCs or T cells enriched from blood (not recorded which). Every receptor here comes from a man between 18 and 35 years old with acute COVID-19.

This sequence joins TRBV6-4 and TRBJ1-4; D uncertain. This CDR3 region has 13 residues. CDR1 MRHNA and CDR2 SNTAGT come from the germline V gene. The ends were cut back, 10 bases at V and 2 bases at J, with 11 bases in the middle. The CDR3 sequence is CAIDWRTNEKLFF. CDR3 nucleotide sequence: TGTGCCATCGATTGGAGGACTAATGAAAAACTGTTTTTT.

This rearrangement joins TRBV3-1 (or the pseudogene TRBV3-2) to TRBJ2-2; 8 bases map to TRBD2. CDR1 LGHDT and CDR2 YNNKEL come from the germline V gene (reference sequence). This CDR3 is built from 18 residues. The V and J ends lost 4 bases and 4 bases, in that order; junction bases with no gene match: 14. The CDR3: CASSPNSQAGVITGELFF. CDR3 in DNA: TGTGCCAGCAGCCCGAACAGCCAAGCGGGAGTAATCACCGGGGAGCTGTTTTTT.

V gene TRBV5-6 combines with J gene TRBJ2-7; perhaps TRBD1 as D (6 bases). The V gene's germline CDR1 is SGHDT and CDR2 YYEEEE. There are 13 residues in the CDR3. V lost 0 bases, J lost 9 bases, and 13 bases lay in between. The CDR3 is CASSLGGTGMQYF. The CDR3 DNA is TGTGCCAGCAGCTTGGGGGGAACAGGGATGCAGTACTTC.

The gene calls are TRBV14 and TRBJ2-6; 7 bases are shared with TRBD2. CDR1 and CDR2 from the germline V gene are SGHDN and FVKESK. This CDR3 has 19 residues. Germline trimming cut 5 bases from V and 3 bases from J; bases unmatched to any gene: 16. The CDR3 reads CASSSRRLAPLSGANVLTF. The CDR3 nucleotides read TGTGCCAGCAGCAGCCGGAGACTAGCACCTTTGAGTGGGGCCAACGTCCTGACTTTC.

The V call is TRBV30, the J call TRBJ2-1; 9 bases agree with TRBD2. J was trimmed by 6 bases and V by 0 bases; bases with no gene match: 6. The CDR3 is 15 amino acids. Germline V gene sequence: CDR1 GTSNPN, CDR2 SVGIG (reference sequence). The CDR3 DNA reads TGTGCCTGGAGTGTACTCACTAGCGGGTCCAATGAGCAGTTCTTC. It is translated as CAWSVLTSGSNEQFF. Complete variable domain (other parts from reference TRBV30 and TRBJ2-1): SQTIHQWPATLVQPVGSPLSLECTVEGTSNPNLYWYRQAAGRGLQLLFYSVGIGQISSEVPQNLSASRPQDRQFILSSKKLLLSDSGFYLCAWSVLTSGSNEQFFGPGTRLTVL.

The rearrangement joins TRBV7-9 to TRBJ1-2, with a possible D match to TRBD1 (5 bases). The CDR3 totals 13 residues. Germline CDR1 and CDR2: SEHNR and FQNEAQ (reference sequence). Trimming pared 5 bases from V and 7 bases from J, leaving 14 bases between. For the CDR3, the DNA is TGTGCCAGCAGCCCGGGGAGGGGCTTTGGCTACACCTTC. Its translation: CASSPGRGFGYTF.

The V gene is TRBV2, the J gene TRBJ2-7, with TRBD2 matching over 14 bases. The CDR3 extends over 16 amino acids. The V and J ends lost 6 bases and 5 bases, in that order; junction bases with no gene match: 9. Germline-derived CDR1 and CDR2 are SNHLY and FYNNEI. The CDR3 reads CASRQSGLAGGHEQYF. The CDR3 nucleotides are TGTGCCAGCAGGCAATCTGGACTAGCGGGAGGCCACGAGCAGTACTTC.